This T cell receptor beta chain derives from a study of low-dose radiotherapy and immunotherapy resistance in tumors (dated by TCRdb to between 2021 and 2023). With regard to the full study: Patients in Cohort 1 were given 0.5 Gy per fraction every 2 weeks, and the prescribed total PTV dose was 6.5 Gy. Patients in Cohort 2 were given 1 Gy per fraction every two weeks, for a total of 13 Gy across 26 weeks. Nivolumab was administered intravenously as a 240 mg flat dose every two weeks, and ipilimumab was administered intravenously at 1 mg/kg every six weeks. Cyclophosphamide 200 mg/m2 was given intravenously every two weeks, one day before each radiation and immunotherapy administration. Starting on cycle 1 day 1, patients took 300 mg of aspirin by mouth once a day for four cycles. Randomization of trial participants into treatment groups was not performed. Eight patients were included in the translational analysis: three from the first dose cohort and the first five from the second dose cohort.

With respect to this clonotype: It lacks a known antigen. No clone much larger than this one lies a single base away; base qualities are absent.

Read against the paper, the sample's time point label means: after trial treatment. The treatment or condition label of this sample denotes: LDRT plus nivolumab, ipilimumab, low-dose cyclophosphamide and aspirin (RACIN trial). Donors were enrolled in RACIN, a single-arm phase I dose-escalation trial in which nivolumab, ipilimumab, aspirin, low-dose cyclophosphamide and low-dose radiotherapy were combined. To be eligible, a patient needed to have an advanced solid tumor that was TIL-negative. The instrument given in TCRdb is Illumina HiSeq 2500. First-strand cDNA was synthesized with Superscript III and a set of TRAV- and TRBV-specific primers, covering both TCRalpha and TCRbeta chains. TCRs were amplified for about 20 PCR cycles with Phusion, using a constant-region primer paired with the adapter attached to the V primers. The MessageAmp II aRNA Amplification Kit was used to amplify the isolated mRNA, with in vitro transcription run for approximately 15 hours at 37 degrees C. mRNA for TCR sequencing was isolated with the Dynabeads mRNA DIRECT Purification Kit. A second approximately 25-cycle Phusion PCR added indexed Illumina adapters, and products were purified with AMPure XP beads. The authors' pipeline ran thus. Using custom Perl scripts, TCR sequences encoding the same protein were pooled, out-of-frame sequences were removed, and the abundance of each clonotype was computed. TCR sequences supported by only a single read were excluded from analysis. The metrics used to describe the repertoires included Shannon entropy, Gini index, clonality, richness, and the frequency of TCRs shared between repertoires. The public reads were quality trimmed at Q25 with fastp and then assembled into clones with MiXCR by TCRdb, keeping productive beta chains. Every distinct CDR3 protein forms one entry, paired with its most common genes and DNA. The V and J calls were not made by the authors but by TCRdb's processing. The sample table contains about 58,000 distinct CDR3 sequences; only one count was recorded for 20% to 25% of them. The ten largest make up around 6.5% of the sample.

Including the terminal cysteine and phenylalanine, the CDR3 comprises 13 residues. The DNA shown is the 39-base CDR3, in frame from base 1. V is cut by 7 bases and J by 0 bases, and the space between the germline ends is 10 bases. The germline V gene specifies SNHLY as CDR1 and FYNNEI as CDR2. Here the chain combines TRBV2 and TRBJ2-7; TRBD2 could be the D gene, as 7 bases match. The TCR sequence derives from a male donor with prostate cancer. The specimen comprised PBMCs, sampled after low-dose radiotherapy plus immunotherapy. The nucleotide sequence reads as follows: TGTGCCAGCAACGGGGGGCCCTCCTACGAGCAGTACTTC. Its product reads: CASNGGPSYEQYF.